The T cell receptor beta chain under discussion was sequenced for a study of patients and donors after allogeneic stem cell transplantation. TCRdb used MiXCR to reprocess the RT-PCR reads, holding one entry per CDR3 protein. The sample lists approximately 200,000 distinct CDR3 sequences, roughly two fifths occurring once. Germline CDR1 reads SGHAT; CDR2 reads FQDESV (reference sequence). Trimming pared 5 bases from V and 1 base from J, leaving 10 bases between. The CDR3 has 14 residues. Sequencing was performed on blood, either unsorted or a sorted T cell fraction (not recorded which). This sequence originates from a human donor who was either an allogeneic HSCT recipient or a stem cell or donor lymphocyte infusion donor (not recorded which). It is not recorded whose cells these are; they may come from a transplant donor. The V gene is TRBV11-1, the J gene TRBJ2-3; D gene uncertain. This CDR3 reads CASSRLDGTDTQYF. The DNA of the CDR3 is TGTGCCAGCAGCCGATTGGACGGCACAGATACGCAGTATTTT.